Shown below are 23 T cell receptor beta chains from a single sample sequenced in a study of blood T cell repertoires in COVID-19. The data were produced by immunoSEQ multiplex PCR, yet TCRdb's version contains in-frame clones alone and is incomplete. The sample consists of a few hundred thousand clones, roughly 90% of them appearing once. Material for sequencing was PBMCs or T cells enriched from blood (not recorded which). All receptors derive from a young man with acute COVID-19.

J is TRBJ2-1 and V is TRBV9; the match to TRBD2 covers 7 bases. V dropped 0 bases and J dropped 8; count of bases not matched to a gene: 8. In germline, CDR1 is SGDLS, CDR2 YYNGEE. This CDR3 is built from 15 residues. The CDR3 region is CASSVGGGSIDEQFF. CDR3 coding DNA: TGTGCCAGCAGCGTAGGGGGCGGGAGCATCGATGAGCAGTTCTTC.

The chain is built from TRBV5-5 and TRBJ2-7; 9 bases align to TRBD2. CDR3 length equals 15 residues. CDR1 is SGHKS, CDR2 YYEKEE, per germline (reference sequence). Trimming at V came to 3 bases and at J to 3 bases, leaving 7 bases not matched to a gene. This chain's CDR3 is CASSWISGSFYEQYF. As DNA, the CDR3 is TGTGCCAGCAGCTGGATTAGCGGGAGTTTCTACGAGCAGTACTTC.

This clone occurred once. The rearrangement links TRBV13 to TRBJ2-1, with D perhaps matching TRBD2 (7 bases). V lost 4 bases and J 8 bases, leaving 21 bases between the germline ends. The CDR3 has 16 amino acids. Looked up from germline, CDR1 is PRHDT and CDR2 is FYEKMQ (reference sequence). This CDR3 is CASSYRLARKGDEQFF. The CDR3 nucleotides read TGTGCCAGCAGCTACCGACTAGCAAGGAAGGGGGATGAGCAGTTCTTC.

The J gene is TRBJ2-3, the V gene TRBV29-1; no clear D. Trimming cost V 4 bases and J 7 bases, with 12 bases left between them. This CDR3 has 12 amino acids. CDR1 and CDR2 from the germline V gene are SQVTM and ANQGSEA. CDR3 DNA sequence: TGCAGCGTTGTATCGCGTTCCAATACGCAGTATTTT. This encodes CSVVSRSNTQYF.

The gene calls are TRBV3-1 (or the pseudogene TRBV3-2) and TRBJ2-5, with 7 bases lining up with TRBD2. Germline loops: CDR1 LGHDT, CDR2 YNNKEL (reference sequence). CDR3 size: 16 residues. With 0 bases clipped from V and 4 bases from J, the junction kept 8 bases outside the gene matches. CDR3 DNA: TGTGCCAGCAGCCAAGAAGGGAGCGGGGTGTTAGAGACCCAGTACTTC. It is translated as CASSQEGSGVLETQYF.

The genes are TRBV2 and TRBJ2-7, with D perhaps TRBD2 (5 bases). CDR3 size: 13 residues. Trimming took off 3 bases at V and 6 bases at J, with 12 bases between the two ends. CDR1 SNHLY and CDR2 FYNNEI come from the germline V gene. CDR3 in amino acids: CASSENSGFEQYF. The CDR3 nucleotides are TGTGCCAGCAGTGAGAATTCGGGGTTCGAGCAGTACTTC.

The chain uses TRBV3-1 (or the pseudogene TRBV3-2) and TRBJ2-7; 11 nucleotides match TRBD1. V lost 1 base to trimming and J lost 2 bases; unmatched junction nucleotides: 4. CDR1 and CDR2 (germline): LGHDT, YNNKEL (reference sequence). CDR3 length: 16 residues. In nucleotides, the CDR3 is TGTGCCAGCAGCCAAGGATTGGACAGGGGGCCCTACGAGCAGTACTTC. This encodes CASSQGLDRGPYEQYF.

V and J are TRBV16 and TRBJ1-5; 7 nucleotides align to TRBD1. The CDR3 covers 17 residues. Germline V lookup: CDR1 KGHSY, CDR2 FQNENV. V lost 2 bases to trimming and J lost 0 bases; unmatched junction nucleotides: 7. CDR3 region: CASSQRRRGPSNQPQHF. CDR3 DNA: TGTGCCAGCAGCCAACGCCGTAGGGGGCCTAGCAATCAGCCCCAGCATTTT.

The V gene is TRBV2, the J gene TRBJ2-3, with D maybe TRBD1 (6 bases). Between the trimmed V and J ends, which lost 6 bases and 6 bases, there was a span of 13 bases. The CDR3 has 13 amino acids. From germline, CDR1 is SNHLY and CDR2 FYNNEI. CDR3 sequence (DNA): TGTGCCAGCAGCCTATTCCAGGGGGATACGCAGTATTTT. This gives the protein CASSLFQGDTQYF.

This rearrangement joins TRBV6-2 or TRBV6-3 to TRBJ2-3; D remains ambiguous. Germline V CDR1 and CDR2: MNHEY, SVGEGT. The CDR3 covers 12 residues. Trimming removed 8 bases at V and 2 bases at J, with 8 bases between. This chain's CDR3 is CASGFLTDTQYF. The DNA of the CDR3 is TGTGCCAGCGGTTTTCTCACAGATACGCAGTATTTT.

The V gene is TRBV28, the J gene TRBJ1-1; D might be TRBD1 (5 bases). The germline CDR1 and CDR2 sequences are MDHEN and SYDVKM. The CDR3 has 15 amino acids. V was clipped by 1 base and J by 0 bases, with 9 bases between them. CDR3 loop: CASSLYAGMNTEAFF. DNA for the CDR3: TGTGCCAGCAGTTTATACGCAGGGATGAACACTGAAGCTTTCTTT.

The sample holds one count of this clone. This chain joins TRBV28 and TRBJ1-3; D unclear. CDR3 length equals 14 residues. Germline loops: CDR1 MDHEN, CDR2 SYDVKM. The V and J ends lost 6 bases and 0 bases respectively, with 9 bases between them. The CDR3 DNA reads as TGTGCCAGCAGCCATAGGAGCTCTGGAAACACCATATATTTT. Translating it yields CASSHRSSGNTIYF.

This clone was counted between two and nine times. The rearrangement uses TRBV14 and TRBJ1-6; D is perhaps TRBD1 (6 bases). Between the trimmed V and J ends, which lost 5 bases and 4 bases, there was a span of 9 bases. The germline gives CDR1 SGHDN, CDR2 FVKESK. The CDR3 runs 14 residues. For the CDR3, the DNA is TGTGCCAGCAGCGCACAGGGTTATAATTCACCCCTCCACTTT. Residues: CASSAQGYNSPLHF.

This clone has just one count. V gene TRBV27 combines with J gene TRBJ2-7, with TRBD1 identical over 9 bases. Germline CDR1 and CDR2: MNHEY and SMNVEV (reference sequence). The CDR3 runs 14 residues. V lost 5 bases, J lost 5 bases, and 7 bases stayed unmatched. CDR3 protein: CASSPGQGSNEQYF. CDR3 coding DNA: TGTGCCAGCAGTCCGGGACAGGGTTCGAACGAGCAGTACTTC.

This clone has more than one count but fewer than ten. The chain links TRBV21-1 to TRBJ2-7; the table calls TRBD1, which could not be checked here. TRBV21-1 has pseudogene status. This CDR3 spans 13 amino acids. The CDR3 region is CASSKGQPYEQYF. The CDR3 DNA sequence: TGTGCCAGCAGCAAAGGACAGCCCTACGAGCAGTACTTC.

A single count supports this clone. The V call is TRBV5-4, the J call TRBJ1-6; the match to TRBD1 covers 9 bases. V shed 4 bases, J shed 8 bases, and the junction held 4 bases outside the gene matches. Germline V gives CDR1 SGHNT, CDR2 YYREEE (reference sequence). The CDR3 loop spans 14 amino acids. For the CDR3, the DNA is TGTGCCAGCAGCCCGGGACAGGGCGATTCACCCCTCCACTTT. Translation gives CASSPGQGDSPLHF.

This chain links TRBV27 with TRBJ2-7; 7 bases are shared with TRBD2. Per germline, CDR1 MNHEY and CDR2 SMNVEV (reference sequence). V shed 0 bases, J shed 4 bases, and the junction held 6 bases outside the gene matches. This CDR3 region has 15 residues. This CDR3 reads CASSLSASGAYEQYF. The DNA of the CDR3 is TGTGCCAGCAGTTTATCGGCTAGCGGAGCTTACGAGCAGTACTTC.

A remark on this clone: The same CDR3 also results from other DNA sequences found in this sample. The gene calls are TRBV18 and TRBJ1-5; maybe TRBD1 (6 bases). The CDR3 is made up of 13 amino acids. The germline V gene has CDR1 KGHSH and CDR2 LQKENI. V shed 4 bases and J shed 5 bases, with 9 bases lying between them. As DNA, the CDR3 is TGTGCCAGCTCACTAAACAGGGATCAGCCCCAGCATTTT. Its protein product is CASSLNRDQPQHF. Filled out from reference TRBV18 and TRBJ1-5, the complete variable domain reads NAGVMQNPRHLVRRRGQEARLRCSPMKGHSHVYWYRQLPEEGLKFMVYLQKENIIDESGMPKERFSAEFPKEGPSILRIQQVVRGDSAAYFCASSLNRDQPQHFGDGTRLSIL.

The chain joins TRBV27 to TRBJ2-4; 8 nucleotides align to TRBD1. The CDR3 runs to 11 residues. After removal of 8 bases from V and 7 bases from J, the junction contained 1 base not matched to a gene. CDR1 is MNHEY, CDR2 SMNVEV, per germline (reference sequence). The CDR3 DNA follows: TGTGCCAGCGGACAGGGCAACATTCAGTACTTC. It encodes CASGQGNIQYF.

The chain uses TRBV7-6 and TRBJ1-4; no firm D call. Germline CDR1 reads SGHVS; CDR2 reads FNYEAQ. The germline V and J ends were trimmed by 2 bases and 0 bases, with 13 bases remaining between them. CDR3 length: 17 residues. CDR3 nucleotide sequence: TGTGCCAGCAGCTTATCAACAGCTATTGCAACTAATGAAAAACTGTTTTTT. Translation: CASSLSTAIATNEKLFF.

The V and J genes are TRBV7-8 and TRBJ1-2, with a weak D call TRBD1 (5 bases). V shed 5 bases and J shed 2 bases, with 9 bases lying between them. This CDR3 comprises 13 residues. In germline, CDR1 is SGHVS, CDR2 FQNEAQ. The CDR3: CASSPRQNYGYTF. CDR3 nucleotide sequence: TGTGCCAGCAGCCCGAGACAGAACTATGGCTACACCTTC.

As for this clone: The junction departs from germline at one end; a sequencing error may be responsible. The chain links TRBV6-5 to TRBJ2-6; no firm D call. The CDR3 contains 13 residues. In germline, CDR1 is MNHEY, CDR2 SVGAGI. The DNA for the CDR3 is TGTGCCAGCAGGTACTCTGGGGCCAACGTCCTGACTTTC. It yields the protein CASRYSGANVLTF.

The chain couples TRBV29-1 to TRBJ1-2; TRBD1 agrees at 7 bases. The germline V gene encodes CDR1 SQVTM and CDR2 ANQGSEA. V lost 7 bases and J lost 4; bases outside the gene matches: 12. The CDR3 has 14 residues. The DNA of the CDR3 is TGCAGCGCCCTGTCCCGGGACAGCCTCTATGGCTACACCTTC. It specifies CSALSRDSLYGYTF.